What follows are 9 T cell receptor beta chains derived from one specimen sequenced in a study of cytomegalovirus exposure and HLA in healthy donors. Primers: 60 Vbeta forward and 13 Jbeta reverse. Clones were read by immunoSEQ multiplex PCR, and TCRdb kept only the in-frame ones, dropping some. The top ten clones hold 4.9% of a sample with 130,000 to 150,000 clones, roughly three quarters of them seen once. The sequencing input was PBMCs. The source is a woman between 50 and 59 years old in good health and CMV-seronegative.

The gene calls are TRBV5-5 and TRBJ1-4; 7 nucleotides agree with TRBD1. Germline CDR1 and CDR2: SGHKS and YYEKEE (reference sequence). The CDR3 contains 15 residues. The V segment lost 3 bases and the J segment 5 bases; nucleotides outside the gene matches: 7. This chain's CDR3 is CASSSPGQKNEKLFF. In DNA form, the CDR3 reads TGTGCCAGCAGCTCTCCGGGACAGAAGAATGAAAAACTGTTTTTT.

This sequence joins TRBV6-6 and TRBJ2-3; TRBD2 agrees at 8 bases. The V and J ends lost 0 bases and 5 bases, in that order; junction bases with no gene match: 4. The CDR3 has 15 amino acids. Per germline, CDR1 MNHNY and CDR2 SVGAGI (reference sequence). The CDR3: CASSYSAGGIDTQYF. The CDR3 coding sequence is TGTGCCAGCAGTTACTCGGCGGGGGGAATAGATACGCAGTATTTT.

DNA for the CDR3: TGCAGCGTTCAATTAGGGACAGGTTTAGGCTACACCTTC. Translation gives CSVQLGTGLGYTF. The gene calls are TRBV29-1 and TRBJ1-2; 8 nucleotides align to TRBD1. Germline V lookup: CDR1 SQVTM, CDR2 ANQGSEA. CDR3 length equals 13 residues. V trimming: 5 bases; J trimming: 8 bases; junction bases outside the gene matches: 10.

The rearrangement links TRBV7-7 to TRBJ2-3; perhaps TRBD2 as D (5 bases). The CDR3 runs to 12 residues. CDR1 is SSHAT and CDR2 is FNYEAQ in the germline V gene (reference sequence). DNA for the CDR3: TGTGCTCGGGCTAGCAGCACAGATACGCAGTATTTT. Amino acids: CARASSTDTQYF. The full variable domain, in which reference TRBV7-7 and TRBJ2-3 provide the parts outside the CDR3, is GAGVSQSPRYKVTKRGQDVTLRCDPISSHATLYWYQQALGQGPEFLTYFNYEAQPDKSGLPSDRFSAERPEGSISTLTIQRTEQRDSAMYRCARASSTDTQYFGPGTRLTVL.

The rearrangement joins TRBV5-6 to TRBJ2-7, with D tentatively TRBD2 (5 bases). CDR3 length: 13 amino acids. Trimming removed 4 bases from V and 2 bases from J, with 10 bases in between. The germline gives CDR1 SGHDT, CDR2 YYEEEE. CDR3 region: CASSSGRTYEQYF. DNA of the CDR3: TGTGCCAGCAGCAGCGGACGGACCTACGAGCAGTACTTC.

The rearrangement links TRBV7-2 to TRBJ2-3; the match to TRBD2 covers 11 bases. The CDR3 contains 16 residues. J lost 3 bases, V lost 2 bases, and 4 bases had no gene match. The germline V gene has CDR1 SGHTA and CDR2 FQGNSA. CDR3 DNA sequence: TGTGCCAGCAGCTTATATAGCGGGGGGGCTACAGATACGCAGTATTTT. Its translation is CASSLYSGGATDTQYF. The full variable domain, its missing parts supplied by reference TRBV7-2 and TRBJ2-3, is GAGVSQSPSNKVTEKGKDVELRCDPISGHTALYWYRQSLGQGLEFLIYFQGNSAPDKSGLPSDRFSAERTGGSVSTLTIQRTQQEDSAVYLCASSLYSGGATDTQYFGPGTRLTVL.

This clone was recorded a few times. This chain joins TRBV14 and TRBJ2-5; D gene ambiguous. V lost 0 bases to trimming and J lost 5 bases, with 13 bases between them. Looked up from germline, CDR1 is SGHDN and CDR2 is FVKESK. The CDR3 runs 15 residues. The CDR3: CASSQDRQSRETQYF. CDR3 coding DNA: TGTGCCAGCAGCCAAGATCGGCAGAGCAGGGAGACCCAGTACTTC.

The chain employs TRBV7-8 and TRBJ2-6; 7 bases are a match to TRBD1. After removal of 5 bases from V and 0 bases from J, the junction contained 10 bases not matched to a gene. The V gene's germline CDR1 is SGHVS and CDR2 FQNEAQ. This CDR3 has 18 amino acids. CDR3 DNA: TGTGCCAGCAGCCTATCTAGGGGGCTCATCTCTGGGGCCAACGTCCTGACTTTC. Protein product: CASSLSRGLISGANVLTF.

This clone was picked up one time. The rearrangement joins TRBV9 to TRBJ1-3, with no clear D. Germline CDR1 reads SGDLS; CDR2 reads YYNGEE. V was shortened by 6 bases and J by 0 bases, with 19 bases between the two germline ends. CDR3 size: 17 residues. The CDR3 region is CASTSGSERRSGNTIYF. The CDR3 DNA reads as TGTGCCAGCACCTCAGGTTCGGAAAGACGCTCTGGAAACACCATATATTTT.